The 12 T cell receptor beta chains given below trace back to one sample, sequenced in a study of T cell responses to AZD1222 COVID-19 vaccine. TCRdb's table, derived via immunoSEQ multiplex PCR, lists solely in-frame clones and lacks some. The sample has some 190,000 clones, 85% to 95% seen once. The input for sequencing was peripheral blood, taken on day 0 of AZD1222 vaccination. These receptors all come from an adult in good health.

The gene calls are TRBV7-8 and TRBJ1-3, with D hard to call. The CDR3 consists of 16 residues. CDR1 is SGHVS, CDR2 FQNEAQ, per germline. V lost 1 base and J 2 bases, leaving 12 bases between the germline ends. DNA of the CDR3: TGTGCCAGCAGCTTAGGTTCGGGAAAAACTGGAAACACCATATATTTT. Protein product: CASSLGSGKTGNTIYF.

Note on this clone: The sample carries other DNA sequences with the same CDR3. The chain's CDR3 is CASSQGSNQPQHF. The DNA of the CDR3 is TGCGCCTCCTCCCAGGGGAGCAATCAGCCCCAGCATTTT. The rearrangement joins TRBV5-1 to TRBJ1-5; D perhaps matches TRBD1 (6 bases). The germline gives CDR1 SGHRS, CDR2 YFSETQ. Trimming left V 10 bases short and J 1 base short, with 12 bases between. The CDR3 extends over 13 amino acids.

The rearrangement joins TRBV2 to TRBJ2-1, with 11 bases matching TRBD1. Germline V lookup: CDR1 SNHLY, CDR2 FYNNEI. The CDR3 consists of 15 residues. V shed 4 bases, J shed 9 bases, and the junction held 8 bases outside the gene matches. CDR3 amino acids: CASSGTGGEYGEQFF. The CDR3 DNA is TGTGCCAGCAGTGGGACAGGGGGCGAATATGGTGAGCAGTTCTTC.

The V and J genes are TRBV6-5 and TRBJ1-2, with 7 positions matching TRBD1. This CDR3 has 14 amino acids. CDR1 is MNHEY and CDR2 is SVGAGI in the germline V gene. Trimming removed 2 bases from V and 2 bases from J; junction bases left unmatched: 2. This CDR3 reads CASSYATGNYGYTF. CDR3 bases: TGTGCCAGCAGTTACGCGACAGGGAACTATGGCTACACCTTC.

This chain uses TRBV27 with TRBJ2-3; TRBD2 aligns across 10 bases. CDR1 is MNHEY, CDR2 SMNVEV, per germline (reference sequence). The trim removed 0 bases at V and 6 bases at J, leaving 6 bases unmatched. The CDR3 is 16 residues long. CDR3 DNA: TGTGCCAGCAGTTTATCCAGACTAGCGGGCCATGATACGCAGTATTTT. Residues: CASSLSRLAGHDTQYF.

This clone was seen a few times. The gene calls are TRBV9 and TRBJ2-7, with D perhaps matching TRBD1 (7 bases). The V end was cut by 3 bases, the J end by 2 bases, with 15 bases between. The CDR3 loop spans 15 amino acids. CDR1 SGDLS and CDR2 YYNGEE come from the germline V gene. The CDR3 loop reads CASSATTGRTYEQYF. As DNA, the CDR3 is TGTGCCAGCAGCGCCACGACAGGGAGGACCTACGAGCAGTACTTC.

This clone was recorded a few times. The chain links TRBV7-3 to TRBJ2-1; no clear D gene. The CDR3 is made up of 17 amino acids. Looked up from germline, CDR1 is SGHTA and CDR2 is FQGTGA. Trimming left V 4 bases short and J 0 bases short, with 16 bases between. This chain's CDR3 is CASSSRVTRSSYNEQFF. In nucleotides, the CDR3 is TGTGCCAGCAGCTCACGCGTAACGCGGAGCTCCTACAATGAGCAGTTCTTC. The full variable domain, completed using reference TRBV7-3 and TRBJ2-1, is GAGVSQTPSNKVTEKGKYVELRCDPISGHTALYWYRQSLGQGPEFLIYFQGTGAADDSGLPNDRFFAVRPEGSVSTLKIQRTERGDSAVYLCASSSRVTRSSYNEQFFGPGTRLTVL.

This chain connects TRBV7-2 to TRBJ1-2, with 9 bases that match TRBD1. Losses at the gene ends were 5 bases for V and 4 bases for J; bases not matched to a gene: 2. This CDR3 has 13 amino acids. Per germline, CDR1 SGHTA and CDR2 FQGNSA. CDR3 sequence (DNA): TGTGCCAGCAGCCCGACAGGGGGCTATGGCTACACCTTC. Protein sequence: CASSPTGGYGYTF.

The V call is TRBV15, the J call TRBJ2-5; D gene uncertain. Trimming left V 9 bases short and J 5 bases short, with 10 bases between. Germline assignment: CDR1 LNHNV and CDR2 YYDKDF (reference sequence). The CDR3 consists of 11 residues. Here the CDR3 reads CATGREETQYF. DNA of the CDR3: TGTGCCACTGGGCGAGAGGAGACCCAGTACTTC.

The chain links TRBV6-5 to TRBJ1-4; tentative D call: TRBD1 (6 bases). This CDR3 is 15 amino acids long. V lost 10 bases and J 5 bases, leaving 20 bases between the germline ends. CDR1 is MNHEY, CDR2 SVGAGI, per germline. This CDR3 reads CATRGGGSINEKLFF. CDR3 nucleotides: TGTGCCACCCGGGGAGGGGGTAGTATAAATGAAAAACTGTTTTTT.

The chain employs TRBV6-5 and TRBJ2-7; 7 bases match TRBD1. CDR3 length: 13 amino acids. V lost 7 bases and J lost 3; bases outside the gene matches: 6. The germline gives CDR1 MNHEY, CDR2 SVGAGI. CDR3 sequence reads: CASTGGNFYEQYF. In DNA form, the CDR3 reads TGTGCCAGCACAGGGGGAAACTTCTACGAGCAGTACTTC.

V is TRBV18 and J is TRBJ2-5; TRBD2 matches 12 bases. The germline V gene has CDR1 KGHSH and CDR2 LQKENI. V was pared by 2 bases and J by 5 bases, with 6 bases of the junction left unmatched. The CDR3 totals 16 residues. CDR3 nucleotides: TGTGCCAGCTCACCATCTAGCGGGGGGGCTCTGGAGACCCAGTACTTC. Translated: CASSPSSGGALETQYF.